This TCR beta chain was found in a study of shared clonotypes between healthy human individuals. Study details: Each donor contributed plates that comprised three CD4 naive, three CD4 memory, two CD8 naive and one CD8 memory. Study-wide results and limits: The study generally estimated greater richness for naive than memory subsets.

Comments on this clone: The target antigen is unknown.

CD45RO-negative, CCR7-selected cells formed the naive CD8 fraction, which excluded terminally differentiated effector memory CD45RA+ cells. Trimming took 5 bases from V and 7 from J; bases not matched to a gene: 6. The CDR3 has 14 residues. Germline CDR1 SEHNR, CDR2 FQNEAQ (reference sequence). The data were produced by immunoSEQ multiplex PCR, yet TCRdb's version contains in-frame clones alone and is incomplete. The table has around 1.9 million clones, 80% to 95% seen once. Source material: naive CD8+ T cells from PBMCs. The source of this sequence is a man between 18 and 29 years old in good health. Some clones in this sample may be carry-over from other donors' samples. This chain joins TRBV7-9 and TRBJ2-2; TRBD1 aligns across 8 bases. In DNA form, the CDR3 reads TGTGCCAGCAGCGCGACAGGGGTAGTCGGGGAGCTGTTTTTT. This sequence encodes CASSATGVVGELFF.